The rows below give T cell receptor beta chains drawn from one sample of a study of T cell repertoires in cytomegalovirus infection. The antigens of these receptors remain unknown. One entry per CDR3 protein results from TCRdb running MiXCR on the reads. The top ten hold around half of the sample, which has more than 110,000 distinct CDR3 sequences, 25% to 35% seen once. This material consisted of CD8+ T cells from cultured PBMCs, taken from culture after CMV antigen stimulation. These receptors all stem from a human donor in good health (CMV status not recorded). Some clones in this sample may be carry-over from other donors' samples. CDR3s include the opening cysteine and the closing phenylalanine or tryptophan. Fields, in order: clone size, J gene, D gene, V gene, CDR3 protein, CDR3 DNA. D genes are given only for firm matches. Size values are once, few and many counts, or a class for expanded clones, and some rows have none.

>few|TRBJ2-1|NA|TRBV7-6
CASSSNTRPSSYNEQFF
TGTGCCAGCAGCTCGAACACTAGACCGAGCTCCTACAATGAGCAGTTCTTC
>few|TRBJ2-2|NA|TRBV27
CASSLYSTGELFF
TGTGCCAGCAGTTTATATAGCACCGGGGAGCTGTTTTTT
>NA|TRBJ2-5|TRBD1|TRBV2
CASSEGQGAGETQYF
TGTGCCAGCAGTGAAGGGCAGGGGGCTGGCGAGACCCAGTACTTC
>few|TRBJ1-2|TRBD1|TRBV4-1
CASSQDTGQSYGYTF
TGCGCCAGCAGCCAAGATACGGGACAGTCCTATGGCTACACCTTC
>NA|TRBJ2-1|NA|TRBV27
CASSLMAGGLAYNEQFF
TGTGCCAGCAGTTTAATGGCCGGGGGTCTGGCCTACAATGAGCAGTTCTTC
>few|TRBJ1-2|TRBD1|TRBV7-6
CASSLATGTGSFRGGYTF
TGTGCCAGCAGCTTAGCGACCGGGACAGGGTCTTTTCGGGGTGGCTACACCTTC
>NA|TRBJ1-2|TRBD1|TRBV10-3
CAISEPRTGEGGYTF
TGTGCCATCAGTGAGCCCAGGACAGGGGAGGGCGGCTACACCTTC
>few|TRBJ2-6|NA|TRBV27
CASSFGDLTGANVLTF
TGTGCCAGCAGTTTTGGGGACTTGACTGGGGCCAACGTCCTGACTTTC
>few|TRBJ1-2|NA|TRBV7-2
CASSLGFGYTF
TGTGCCAGCAGCTTAGGGTTTGGCTACACCTTC
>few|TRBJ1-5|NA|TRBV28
CASSLWDANQPQHF
TGTGCCAGCAGTTTGTGGGATGCCAATCAGCCCCAGCATTTT
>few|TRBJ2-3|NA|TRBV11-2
CASSSILGGEADTQYF
TGTGCCAGCAGCTCCATCCTGGGGGGCGAGGCAGATACGCAGTATTTT
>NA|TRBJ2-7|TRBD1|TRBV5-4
CASSSIGTGPGYEQYF
TGTGCCAGCAGCTCGATCGGGACAGGCCCCGGCTACGAGCAGTACTTC
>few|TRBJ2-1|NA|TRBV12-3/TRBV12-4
CASRKQGPPYNEQFF
TGTGCCAGCAGAAAACAGGGTCCCCCCTACAATGAGCAGTTCTTC
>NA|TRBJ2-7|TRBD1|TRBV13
CASSGPGQGLREQYF
TGTGCCAGCAGCGGACCGGGACAGGGATTGAGGGAGCAGTACTTC
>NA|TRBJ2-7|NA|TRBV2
CASGSGGISPYEQYF
TGTGCCAGCGGTAGTGGGGGTATAAGCCCCTACGAGCAGTACTTC
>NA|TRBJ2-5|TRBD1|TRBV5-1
CASSPLYRGETQYF
TGCGCCAGCAGCCCACTTTACAGGGGAGAGACCCAGTACTTC
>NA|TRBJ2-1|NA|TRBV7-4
CASSLPGSSYNEQFF
TGTGCCAGCAGCTTACCCGGCAGCTCCTACAATGAGCAGTTCTTC
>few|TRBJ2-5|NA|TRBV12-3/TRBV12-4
CASSQDSETQYF
TGTGCCAGCAGTCAGGATTCGGAGACCCAGTACTTC
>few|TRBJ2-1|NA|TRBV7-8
CASSSVGAVNEQFF
TGTGCCAGCAGCAGCGTGGGGGCGGTCAATGAGCAGTTCTTC
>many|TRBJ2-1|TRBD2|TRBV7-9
CASSSELGLAGSYNEQFF
TGTGCCAGCAGCTCCGAGTTGGGTTTAGCGGGCTCCTACAATGAGCAGTTCTTC
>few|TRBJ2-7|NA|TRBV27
CASSYWDSYEQYF
TGTGCCAGCAGTTACTGGGACTCCTACGAGCAGTACTTC
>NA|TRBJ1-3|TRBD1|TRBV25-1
CASSESDRASGNTIYF
TGTGCCAGCAGTGAATCTGACAGGGCCTCTGGAAACACCATATATTTT
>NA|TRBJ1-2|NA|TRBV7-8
CASSLISGGTGYTF
TGTGCCAGCAGCCTCATATCCGGCGGGACTGGCTACACCTTC
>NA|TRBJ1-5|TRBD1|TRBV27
CASSLGGQPQHF
TGTGCCAGCAGCTTAGGGGGCCAGCCCCAGCATTTT
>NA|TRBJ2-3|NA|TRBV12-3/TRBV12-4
CASMTGTDTQYF
TGTGCCAGCATGACTGGCACAGATACGCAGTATTTT
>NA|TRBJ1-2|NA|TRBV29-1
CSVEGLHYGYTF
TGCAGCGTCGAAGGGCTTCACTATGGCTACACCTTC
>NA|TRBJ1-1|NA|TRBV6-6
CASSSTPRLNTEAFF
TGTGCCAGCAGTTCGACACCCAGGTTGAACACTGAAGCTTTCTTT
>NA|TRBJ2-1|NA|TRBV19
CASSIAGWGEQFF
TGTGCCAGTAGTATTGCGGGGTGGGGTGAGCAGTTCTTC
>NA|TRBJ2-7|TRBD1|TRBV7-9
CASSLISTGGYEQYF
TGTGCCAGCAGCTTAATCAGCACAGGGGGCTACGAGCAGTACTTC
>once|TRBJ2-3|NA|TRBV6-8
CASIPASTDTQYF
TGTGCCAGCATCCCCGCGAGCACAGATACGCAGTATTTT
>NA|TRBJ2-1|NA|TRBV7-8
CASSPSGHEQFF
TGTGCCAGCAGCCCCAGTGGCCATGAGCAGTTCTTC
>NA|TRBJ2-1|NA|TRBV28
CASIARSSYNEQFF
TGTGCCAGCATCGCCCGCAGCTCCTACAATGAGCAGTTCTTC
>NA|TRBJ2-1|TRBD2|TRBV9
CASSVEYSGRISSYNEQFF
TGTGCCAGCAGCGTAGAGTATAGCGGGCGCATCAGCTCCTACAATGAGCAGTTCTTC
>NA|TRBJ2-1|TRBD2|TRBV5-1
CASSLASGGAEFF
TGCGCCAGCAGCTTGGCTAGCGGGGGGGCTGAGTTCTTC
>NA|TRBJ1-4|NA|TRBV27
CASSPTGSDEKLFF
TGTGCCAGCAGTCCCACGGGGTCCGATGAAAAACTGTTTTTT
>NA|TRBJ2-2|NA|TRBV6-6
CASSYSNRVDTGELFF
TGTGCCAGCAGTTACTCGAACAGGGTGGACACCGGGGAGCTGTTTTTT
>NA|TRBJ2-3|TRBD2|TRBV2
CASSGLAGAGDTQYF
TGTGCCAGCAGCGGGCTAGCGGGGGCCGGCGATACGCAGTATTTT
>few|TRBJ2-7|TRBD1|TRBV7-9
CASSPRDRENEQYF
TGTGCCAGCAGCCCACGGGACAGGGAAAACGAGCAGTACTTC
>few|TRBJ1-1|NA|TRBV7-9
CASSLPAGHAEAFF
TGTGCCAGCAGCTTACCGGCGGGCCACGCTGAAGCTTTCTTT
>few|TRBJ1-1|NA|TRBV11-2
CASSLARGEAFF
TGTGCCAGCAGCTTAGCCAGGGGTGAAGCTTTCTTT
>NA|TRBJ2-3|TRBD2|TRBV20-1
CSAGVAGETTDTQYF
TGCAGTGCTGGCGTAGCGGGAGAAACCACAGATACGCAGTATTTT
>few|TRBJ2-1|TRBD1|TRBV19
CASSQGAFYNEQFF
TGTGCCAGTAGCCAGGGGGCCTTCTACAATGAGCAGTTCTTC
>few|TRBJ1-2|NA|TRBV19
CASNQGYGYTF
TGTGCCAGTAATCAGGGCTATGGCTACACCTTC
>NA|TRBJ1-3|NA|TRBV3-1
CASSLDGSSGNTIYF
TGTGCCAGCAGCCTGGACGGCTCCTCTGGAAACACCATATATTTT
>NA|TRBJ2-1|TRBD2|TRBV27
CASSPGGGIYNEQFF
TGTGCCAGCAGTCCTGGGGGGGGGATCTACAATGAGCAGTTCTTC
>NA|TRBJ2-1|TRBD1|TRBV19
CASSISRGQGNEQFF
TGTGCCAGTAGTATCTCCAGGGGGCAGGGAAATGAGCAGTTCTTC
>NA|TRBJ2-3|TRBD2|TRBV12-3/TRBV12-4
CASGLAGPTTDTQYF
TGTGCCAGCGGACTAGCGGGCCCAACCACAGATACGCAGTATTTT
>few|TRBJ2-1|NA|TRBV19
CASSKYNEQFF
TGTGCCAGTAGTAAATACAATGAGCAGTTCTTC
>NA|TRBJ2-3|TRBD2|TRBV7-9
CASSPGLAAITDTQYF
TGTGCCAGCAGCCCGGGACTAGCGGCTATCACAGATACGCAGTATTTT
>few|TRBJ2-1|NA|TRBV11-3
CASSLDQSSDEQFF
TGTGCCAGCAGCTTAGATCAGTCGTCAGATGAGCAGTTCTTC
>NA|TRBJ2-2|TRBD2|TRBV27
CASSLRPGGNGELFF
TGTGCCAGCAGTTTACGCCCGGGGGGGAACGGGGAGCTGTTTTTT
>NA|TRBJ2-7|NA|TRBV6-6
CASSYGQGPPYEQYF
TGTGCCAGCAGTTACGGGCAGGGCCCCCCCTACGAGCAGTACTTC
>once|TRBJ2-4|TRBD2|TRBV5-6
CASSDMTSGDWGIQYF
TGTGCCAGCAGCGATATGACTAGCGGGGATTGGGGCATTCAGTACTTC
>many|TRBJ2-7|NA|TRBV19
CASSQGPTYEQYF
TGTGCCAGCTCTCAGGGACCCACCTACGAGCAGTACTTC
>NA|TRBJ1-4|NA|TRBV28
CASSSTGIFGEKLFF
TGTGCCAGCAGTTCTACAGGGATTTTCGGGGAAAAACTGTTTTTT
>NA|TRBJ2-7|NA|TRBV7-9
CASSLAGTSYEQYF
TGTGCCAGCAGCTTAGCGGGCACCTCATACGAGCAGTACTTC
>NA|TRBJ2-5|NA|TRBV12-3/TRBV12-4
CASSVGGETQYF
TGTGCCAGCAGTGTAGGTGGGGAGACCCAGTACTTC
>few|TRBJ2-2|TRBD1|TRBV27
CASSPWTGWTGELFF
TGTGCCAGCAGTCCCTGGACAGGGTGGACCGGGGAGCTGTTTTTT
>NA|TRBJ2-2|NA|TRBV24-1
CATSGIANTGELFF
TGTGCCACCAGTGGGATCGCGAACACCGGGGAGCTGTTTTTT